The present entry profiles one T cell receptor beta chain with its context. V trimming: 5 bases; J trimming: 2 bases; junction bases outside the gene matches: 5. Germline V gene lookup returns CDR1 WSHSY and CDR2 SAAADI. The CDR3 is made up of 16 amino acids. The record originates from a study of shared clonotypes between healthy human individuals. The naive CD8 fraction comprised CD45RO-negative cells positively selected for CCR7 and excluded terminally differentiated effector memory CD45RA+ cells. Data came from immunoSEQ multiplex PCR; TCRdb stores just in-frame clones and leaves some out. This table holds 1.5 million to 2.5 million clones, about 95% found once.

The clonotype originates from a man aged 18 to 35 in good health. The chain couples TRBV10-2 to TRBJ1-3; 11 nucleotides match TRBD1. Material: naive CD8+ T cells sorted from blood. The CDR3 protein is CASSSGQGAAGNTIYF. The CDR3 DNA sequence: TGCGCCAGCAGTTCCGGACAGGGGGCAGCTGGAAACACCATATATTTT.